The 12 T cell receptor beta chains listed next were all sequenced from one sample in a study of a mutant IDH1 vaccine in newly diagnosed glioma. Time point indicated: week 35, safety follow-up. Every vaccination contained 300 ug of the mutant IDH1 20-mer peptide and was paired with topical imiquimod. Sequencing used immunoSEQ multiplex PCR; TCRdb keeps in-frame clones, though not all of them. The table includes approximately 31,000 clones, roughly 80% detected once. Their target antigens are unknown. The sequenced sample was PBMCs, obtained from a glioma patient whose treatment included an IDH1 peptide vaccine. These TCRs come from a woman under 30 with glioma.

The CDR3 spells CASSRETGTTYEQYF. As DNA, the CDR3 is TGTGCCAGCAGCCGTGAGACAGGAACTACATACGAGCAGTACTTC. J is TRBJ2-7 and V is TRBV7-2, with D possibly matching TRBD1 (6 bases). This CDR3 comprises 15 residues. CDR1 SGHTA and CDR2 FQGNSA come from the germline V gene. V shed 5 bases and J shed 4 bases, with 18 bases lying between them.

The table lists this clone with a count of one. This chain uses TRBV28 with TRBJ1-2; D is ambiguous. The CDR3 is 12 amino acids. Germline values: CDR1 MDHEN, CDR2 SYDVKM. Trimming shortened V by 8 bases and J by 4 bases, and 11 bases separated the two germline ends. The CDR3 here is CASLRVGYGYTF. The CDR3 DNA sequence: TGTGCCAGCCTCCGGGTTGGCTATGGCTACACCTTC.

The chain links TRBV30 to TRBJ1-5, with D possibly matching TRBD1 (5 bases). The CDR3 sequence is 17 residues long. Germline V lookup: CDR1 GTSNPN, CDR2 SVGIG (reference sequence). The germline V and J ends were trimmed by 1 base and 0 bases, with 16 bases remaining between them. The CDR3 DNA follows: TGTGCCTGGAGTGGAACCAGGACAACGAATAGCAATCAGCCCCAGCATTTT. It is translated as CAWSGTRTTNSNQPQHF. Variable domain in full (rest from reference TRBV30 and TRBJ1-5): SQTIHQWPATLVQPVGSPLSLECTVEGTSNPNLYWYRQAAGRGLQLLFYSVGIGQISSEVPQNLSASRPQDRQFILSSKKLLLSDSGFYLCAWSGTRTTNSNQPQHFGDGTRLSIL.

The chain uses TRBV11-3 and TRBJ2-6; the match to TRBD1 covers 10 bases. Trimming took 0 bases from V and 0 from J; bases not matched to a gene: 5. This CDR3 is built from 19 residues. The germline gives CDR1 SGHNT, CDR2 YENEEA. This chain's CDR3 is CASSLDGGQGTSGANVLTF. CDR3 nucleotide sequence: TGTGCCAGCAGCTTAGATGGGGGACAGGGGACCTCTGGGGCCAACGTCCTGACTTTC.

This CDR3 is CASSARTGPSYEQYF. CDR3 coding DNA: TGTGCCAGCAGTGCTAGGACAGGCCCCTCCTACGAGCAGTACTTC. The chain uses TRBV27 and TRBJ2-7; TRBD1 aligns across 7 bases. V shed 5 bases, J shed 0 bases, and the junction held 7 bases outside the gene matches. This CDR3 has 15 amino acids. Germline V gene lookup returns CDR1 MNHEY and CDR2 SMNVEV (reference sequence).

The chain couples TRBV19 to TRBJ1-5, with TRBD1 matching 8 bases. J lost 9 bases, V lost 1 base, and 5 bases had no gene match. Germline CDR1 LNHDA, CDR2 SQIVND (reference sequence). The CDR3 has 14 amino acids. In nucleotides, the CDR3 is TGTGCCAGTAGTATAGGGGACAGGACCGGGCCCCAGCATTTT. Amino acids: CASSIGDRTGPQHF.

The CDR3 sequence: CASSYSDRAYYGYTF. The CDR3 region has the DNA TGTGCCAGCAGTTACTCGGACAGGGCGTACTATGGCTACACCTTC. This chain joins TRBV6-5 and TRBJ1-2; 8 positions agree with TRBD1. V was clipped by 0 bases and J by 3 bases; unmatched bases: 3. Germline V gene data show CDR1 as MNHEY and CDR2 as SVGAGI. The CDR3 length is 15 residues.

This clone was seen once. The rearrangement uses TRBV28 and TRBJ2-5, with unresolved D. V was trimmed by 2 bases and J by 0 bases, leaving 7 bases between them. The CDR3 covers 14 residues. CDR1 is MDHEN, CDR2 SYDVKM, per germline. The CDR3 is CASSLTAYQETQYF. In DNA, the CDR3 is TGTGCCAGCAGTTTAACAGCTTACCAAGAGACCCAGTACTTC.

By frequency in the sample, this clone is medium-sized. CDR3 DNA: TGTGCCATCTCTCCAGGGGTGGGAGAGACCCAGTACTTC. Translated: CAISPGVGETQYF. The chain is built from TRBV10-3 and TRBJ2-5; the D gene is possibly TRBD1 (6 bases). This CDR3 contains 13 residues. Between the trimmed V and J ends, which lost 8 bases and 4 bases, there was a span of 14 bases. Germline V CDR1 and CDR2: ENHRY, SYGVKD.

This clone was seen more than once but under ten times. Sequence at one end of the junction differs from germline and may be a read error. The chain has TRBV11-2 and TRBJ1-1; a possible D gene is TRBD1 (5 bases). The CDR3 contains 13 residues. The V gene's germline CDR1 is SGHAT and CDR2 FQNNGV. This chain's CDR3 is CASSLGSGTAAFF. Here the CDR3 DNA reads TGTGCCAGCAGCTTAGGGTCCGGGACTGCAGCTTTCTTT.

The chain links TRBV5-1 to TRBJ2-2; 10 positions agree with TRBD1. CDR1 is SGHRS, CDR2 YFSETQ, per germline. The CDR3 sequence is 16 residues long. Unmatched junction bases numbered 6, after V lost 3 bases and J lost 4 bases. CDR3 bases: TGCGCCAGCAGCTCCCCTGGGACAGGGGTCACCGGGGAGCTGTTTTTT. Amino acids: CASSSPGTGVTGELFF.

The rearrangement uses TRBV7-2 and TRBJ2-7; D unresolved. Trimming left V 4 bases short and J 5 bases short, with 12 bases between. CDR1 SGHTA and CDR2 FQGNSA come from the germline V gene. The CDR3 covers 13 residues. CDR3 in DNA: TGTGCCAGCAGCTCCCGGGCGTTCCACGAGCAGTACTTC. It translates to CASSSRAFHEQYF. Full variable domain (outside the CDR3, taken from reference TRBV7-2 and TRBJ2-7): GAGVSQSPSNKVTEKGKDVELRCDPISGHTALYWYRQSLGQGLEFLIYFQGNSAPDKSGLPSDRFSAERTGGSVSTLTIQRTQQEDSAVYLCASSSRAFHEQYFGPGTRLTVT.